These T cell receptor beta chains were read from a single sample in a study of PD-1 blockade in classical Hodgkin lymphoma. Assay: immunoSEQ multiplex PCR; the TCRdb copy retains only in-frame clones and omits some. This table holds 95,000 to 120,000 clones, 80% to 90% found once. The source material was peripheral blood mononuclear cells (PBMCs), sampled before the second cycle of nivolumab. These receptor sequences come from a human donor with classical Hodgkin lymphoma. Each CDR3 is given with its conserved first and last residue. Fields, in order: V gene, clone size, CDR3 protein. Clone size is not always given. Where it is, it says once, few, many or a class for expanded clones.

v_call: TRBV7-6; clone_size: NA; cdr3_aa: CASSSTPIPGTSGRDTQYF
v_call: TRBV7-9; clone_size: NA; cdr3_aa: CASSLISSMNTEAFF
v_call: TRBV19; clone_size: NA; cdr3_aa: CASKGEGNEQYF
v_call: TRBV2; clone_size: NA; cdr3_aa: CASRDNSGSNTEAFF
v_call: TRBV6-5; clone_size: NA; cdr3_aa: CASHRGKSNQPQHF
v_call: TRBV5-8; clone_size: NA; cdr3_aa: CASSLRTGGNSYEQYF
v_call: TRBV7-8; clone_size: NA; cdr3_aa: CASSSTSGLNNEQFF
v_call: TRBV28; clone_size: NA; cdr3_aa: CASSSSRVSPSEQYF
v_call: TRBV10-3; clone_size: NA; cdr3_aa: CAISESVTSGLREQYF
v_call: TRBV6-4; clone_size: NA; cdr3_aa: CASRLKQGVTEAFF
v_call: TRBV28; clone_size: NA; cdr3_aa: CASSLLRGTGSGANVLTF
v_call: TRBV6-1; clone_size: NA; cdr3_aa: CASSRTNPGYEQYF
v_call: TRBV28; clone_size: NA; cdr3_aa: CASSHPDRGPNTGELFF
v_call: TRBV7-9; clone_size: NA; cdr3_aa: CASSLKERDRELFF
v_call: TRBV7-9; clone_size: NA; cdr3_aa: CASSWEGETQYF
v_call: TRBV5-8; clone_size: NA; cdr3_aa: CASSLPGFGGLDEQYF
v_call: TRBV5-1; clone_size: NA; cdr3_aa: CASSLDGRGYEQYF
v_call: TRBV7-6; clone_size: NA; cdr3_aa: CASSSINTGELFF
v_call: TRBV18; clone_size: NA; cdr3_aa: CASSHSGTGGQPQHF
v_call: TRBV7-9; clone_size: NA; cdr3_aa: CASSLNGGKGEKLFF
v_call: TRBV11-2; clone_size: NA; cdr3_aa: CASGSTGRYGYTF
v_call: TRBV15; clone_size: NA; cdr3_aa: CATSPRGLETQYF
v_call: TRBV7-9; clone_size: NA; cdr3_aa: CASSGVRVGELFF
v_call: TRBV11-2; clone_size: NA; cdr3_aa: CASSHTGFDQKQGQLFF
v_call: TRBV5-6; clone_size: NA; cdr3_aa: CASSFRGQGNTEAFF
v_call: TRBV2; clone_size: once; cdr3_aa: CASRERGRNIQYF
v_call: TRBV5-1; clone_size: NA; cdr3_aa: CASSLGQGKGETQYF
v_call: TRBV6-1; clone_size: NA; cdr3_aa: CASTDGGWQYF
v_call: TRBV6-1; clone_size: NA; cdr3_aa: CASTPPGQETQYF
v_call: TRBV18; clone_size: few; cdr3_aa: CASSRTPDRVNYGYTF